These 30 T cell receptor beta chains share one sample of origin, sequenced in a study of beta chain features in type 1 diabetes. Since all of the isolated RNA was reverse transcribed, expressed TCRB transcripts were what got sequenced. Assay used: immunoSEQ multiplex PCR; TCRdb lists only in-frame clones, some missing. Among about 660,000 clones, about 14% were seen once, and the ten largest hold approximately 0.043%. Their cognate antigens are unknown. General study findings and limits: TCRB CDR3s from Type 1 diabetes patients were moderately but significantly shorter in all four CD4+ subsets.

Sample: naive CD4+ T cells from blood. These receptor sequences come from a man aged 18 to 30 with type 1 diabetes.

The CDR3: CAIRGNLNTEAFF. As DNA, the CDR3 is TGTGCCATCAGAGGGAATTTAAACACTGAAGCTTTCTTT. The V call is TRBV10-3, the J call TRBJ1-1; D gene ambiguous. The CDR3 is 13 residues long. Germline V gives CDR1 ENHRY, CDR2 SYGVKD. V lost 6 bases, J lost 2 bases, and 10 bases lay in between.

A few counts support this clone. J is TRBJ1-6 and V is TRBV7-9; D not certain. Germline values: CDR1 SEHNR, CDR2 FQNEAQ (reference sequence). This CDR3 is 12 amino acids long. V was shortened by 5 bases and J by 7 bases, with 6 bases between the two germline ends. CDR3 amino acids: CASSKVNSPLHF. The CDR3 region has the DNA TGTGCCAGCAGCAAGGTCAATTCACCCCTCCACTTT.

This clone was seen more than once but under ten times. V is TRBV18 and J is TRBJ1-5; TRBD1 agrees at 12 bases. V shed 3 bases, J shed 1 base, and the junction held 7 bases outside the gene matches. Germline CDR1 and CDR2: KGHSH and LQKENI. The CDR3 is 18 amino acids. CDR3 protein: CASSPGTGGIRSNQPQHF. The CDR3 DNA sequence: TGTGCCAGCTCACCGGGGACAGGGGGCATTAGGAGCAATCAGCCCCAGCATTTT.

The V gene is TRBV15, the J gene TRBJ1-1; tentative D call: TRBD1 (5 bases). CDR1 and CDR2 from the germline V gene are LNHNV and YYDKDF (reference sequence). The CDR3 spans 14 residues. Trimming pared 3 bases from V and 7 bases from J, leaving 15 bases between. The CDR3 bases are TGTGCCACCAGCAGTGCTCTGGGGGGGATTGAAGCTTTCTTT. Translating gives CATSSALGGIEAFF.

The rearrangement links TRBV5-4 to TRBJ2-1; D gene unclear. CDR3 length: 12 residues. Germline-derived CDR1 and CDR2 are SGHNT and YYREEE (reference sequence). Trimming took off 1 base at V and 9 bases at J, with 8 bases between the two ends. The CDR3 here is CASSLNVGEQFF. For the CDR3, the DNA is TGTGCCAGCAGCTTGAACGTCGGTGAGCAGTTCTTC.

This clone showed up just a few times. The V and J genes are TRBV5-4 and TRBJ2-5; 8 bases align to TRBD2. Trimming took 1 base from V and 4 from J; bases not matched to a gene: 12. The germline CDR1 and CDR2 sequences are SGHNT and YYREEE (reference sequence). There are 17 residues in the CDR3. The CDR3 DNA reads TGTGCCAGCAGCTTGCGGGGGACTAGTAGGGGAGGAGAGACCCAGTACTTC. It is translated as CASSLRGTSRGGETQYF.

This clone has a handful of counts. The chain recombines TRBV27 with TRBJ2-3, with D perhaps matching TRBD1 (5 bases). CDR3 length: 12 amino acids. Germline V CDR1 and CDR2: MNHEY, SMNVEV (reference sequence). Trimming stripped 8 bases from V and 2 bases from J, with 8 bases between. CDR3 nucleotide sequence: TGTGCCAGCTGGGGCTACACAGATACGCAGTATTTT. Its translation is CASWGYTDTQYF.

There are a few counts of this clone. This chain joins TRBV28 and TRBJ1-5, with no clear D. This CDR3 has 13 amino acids. The V gene's germline CDR1 is MDHEN and CDR2 SYDVKM. The ends were cut back, 5 bases at V and 1 base at J, with 6 bases in the middle. The CDR3 loop reads CASSRNSNQPQHF. For the CDR3, the DNA is TGTGCCAGCAGTAGGAACAGCAATCAGCCCCAGCATTTT.

In this sample, this clone turned up a few times. CDR3 sequence: CASSQDQAWGSPLHF. The CDR3 coding sequence is TGCGCCAGCAGCCAAGATCAGGCATGGGGGTCACCCCTCCACTTT. This chain joins TRBV4-3 and TRBJ1-6; perhaps TRBD1 as D (5 bases). The CDR3 contains 15 residues. Germline CDR1 and CDR2: LGHNA and YSLEER. The V and J ends lost 0 bases and 10 bases respectively, with 13 bases between them.

There are a few counts of this clone. The chain employs TRBV7-2 and TRBJ2-7, with TRBD2 matching over 8 bases. Per germline, CDR1 SGHTA and CDR2 FQGNSA. This CDR3 spans 15 amino acids. Germline trimming cut 1 base from V and 3 bases from J; bases unmatched to any gene: 5. The CDR3 DNA reads as TGTGCCAGCAGCTTAGTCACGGGACTAGGCTACGAGCAGTACTTC. Its protein product is CASSLVTGLGYEQYF.

The rearrangement joins TRBV13 to TRBJ1-3; the D is unclear. The length of the CDR3 is 11 residues. The ends were cut back, 6 bases at V and 4 bases at J, with 4 bases in the middle. Germline CDR1 is PRHDT and CDR2 is FYEKMQ (reference sequence). The CDR3 reads CASSTGNTIYF. The DNA of the CDR3 is TGTGCCAGCAGTACCGGAAACACCATATATTTT.

This sequence joins TRBV2 and TRBJ2-1; D gene ambiguous. The CDR3 sequence is 13 residues long. With 6 bases removed from V and 8 bases from J, the gap between germline ends came to 14 bases. Germline CDR1 SNHLY, CDR2 FYNNEI. DNA of the CDR3: TGTGCCAGCAGCCCTGCCTCCCAGGATGAGCAGTTCTTC. Translated, it gives CASSPASQDEQFF.

This clone has a handful of counts. The chain links TRBV7-9 to TRBJ1-1; 7 bases align to TRBD1. There are 17 residues in the CDR3. The V and J ends lost 7 bases and 3 bases, in that order; junction bases with no gene match: 17. CDR1 is SEHNR and CDR2 is FQNEAQ in the germline V gene (reference sequence). The CDR3 sequence: CASNFWRGPTGHTEAFF. CDR3 DNA: TGTGCCAGCAACTTTTGGCGGGGACCGACAGGGCACACTGAAGCTTTCTTT.

The V call is TRBV28, the J call TRBJ2-6, with 9 bases fitting TRBD1. V lost 6 bases to trimming and J lost 0 bases; unmatched junction nucleotides: 6. The V gene's germline CDR1 is MDHEN and CDR2 SYDVKM. This CDR3 contains 17 residues. In DNA, the CDR3 is TGTGCCAGCAGGGGGACAGGGTCCTCCTCTGGGGCCAACGTCCTGACTTTC. Its translation is CASRGTGSSSGANVLTF.

The V gene is TRBV15, the J gene TRBJ2-2; D not resolved. CDR3 length: 14 residues. From germline, CDR1 is LNHNV and CDR2 YYDKDF (reference sequence). Trimming took 4 bases from V and 0 from J, leaving 6 bases between them. The CDR3 protein is CATSKTANTGELFF. The DNA of the CDR3 is TGTGCCACCAGCAAGACTGCGAACACCGGGGAGCTGTTTTTT.

The chain carries TRBV5-1 and TRBJ2-3, with 9 bases lining up with TRBD2. Per germline, CDR1 SGHRS and CDR2 YFSETQ. This CDR3 spans 15 amino acids. With V trimmed by 1 base and J by 3 bases, 3 bases remained unmatched. The CDR3 DNA follows: TGCGCCAGCAGCTTGTCTAGCGGGGCAACAGATACGCAGTATTTT. Its protein product is CASSLSSGATDTQYF.

This clone was counted a few times. The J gene is TRBJ2-7, the V gene TRBV6-6; D remains unclear. Germline assignment: CDR1 MNHNY and CDR2 SVGAGI (reference sequence). This CDR3 has 11 residues. Trimming pared 6 bases from V and 2 bases from J, leaving 5 bases between. In DNA, the CDR3 is TGTGCCAGCAGCCCGGCCTACGAGCAGTACTTC. The encoded protein is CASSPAYEQYF.

On this clone itself: This sample includes further DNA sequences coding for the same CDR3. The rearrangement joins TRBV28 to TRBJ2-7; the D is unclear. This CDR3 is built from 13 residues. V lost 3 bases and J lost 4, with 10 bases in between. CDR1 and CDR2 (germline): MDHEN, SYDVKM. This CDR3 reads CASSLPPGYEQYF. CDR3 DNA: TGTGCCAGCAGTTTGCCCCCCGGGTACGAGCAGTACTTC.

V usage is TRBV6-5 and J usage is TRBJ2-7; D remains unclear. Trimming cost V 6 bases and J 2 bases, with 5 bases left between them. Germline-derived CDR1 and CDR2 are MNHEY and SVGAGI. This CDR3 contains 11 residues. The CDR3, as DNA: TGTGCCAGCAGCGCCCCCTACGAGCAGTACTTC. It encodes CASSAPYEQYF.

This clone was detected a few times. The chain uses TRBV5-4 and TRBJ2-1, with TRBD2 matching over 9 bases. Germline loops: CDR1 SGHNT, CDR2 YYREEE (reference sequence). The CDR3 is 16 residues long. Unmatched junction bases numbered 8, after V lost 2 bases and J lost 5 bases. The CDR3 nucleotides read TGTGCCAGCAGCTTTGGCGGGACTAGCCTAAACAATGAGCAGTTCTTC. It translates to CASSFGGTSLNNEQFF.

This sequence joins TRBV5-1 and TRBJ2-3; TRBD2 aligns across 8 bases. V lost 0 bases, J lost 3 bases, and 6 bases stayed unmatched. CDR1 is SGHRS, CDR2 YFSETQ, per germline. This CDR3 is 16 amino acids long. The CDR3 DNA reads TGCGCCAGCAGCTTGGGGACGGGAGGGCTGACAGATACGCAGTATTTT. As protein: CASSLGTGGLTDTQYF.

The chain recombines TRBV15 with TRBJ1-4, with 7 nucleotides matching TRBD1. V shed 1 base, J shed 8 bases, and the junction held 4 bases outside the gene matches. The CDR3 spans 14 residues. Per the germline V gene, CDR1 is LNHNV and CDR2 is YYDKDF (reference sequence). The CDR3 coding sequence is TGTGCCACCAGCAGAGGACAGGGATCCGAAAAACTGTTTTTT. Translation gives CATSRGQGSEKLFF.

This clone showed up just a few times. The chain employs TRBV2 and TRBJ2-3, with a weak D call TRBD2 (6 bases). The CDR3 contains 16 residues. Trimming left V 1 base short and J 9 bases short, with 20 bases between. Germline assignment: CDR1 SNHLY and CDR2 FYNNEI. This CDR3 is CASSEERREGVRTQYF. The CDR3 region has the DNA TGTGCCAGCAGTGAAGAACGGCGGGAAGGTGTTAGGACGCAGTATTTT.

This clone appeared a few times. V and J are TRBV27 and TRBJ1-6; 11 bases are a match to TRBD1. The germline V gene encodes CDR1 MNHEY and CDR2 SMNVEV (reference sequence). J was trimmed by 7 bases and V by 2 bases; bases with no gene match: 7. The CDR3 is 17 amino acids. The CDR3 spells CASSLGEWDRGNSPLHF. CDR3 DNA sequence: TGTGCCAGCAGTTTAGGTGAATGGGACAGGGGGAATTCACCCCTCCACTTT.

The sample holds a few counts of this clone. The chain couples TRBV29-1 to TRBJ2-5, with 10 bases lining up with TRBD1. There are 14 residues in the CDR3. The junction had 6 bases not matched to a gene; V was cut back by 6 bases and J by 2 bases. The germline V gene encodes CDR1 SQVTM and CDR2 ANQGSEA. DNA for the CDR3: TGCAGCGTAAAGGACAGGGGGAGGCAAGAGACCCAGTACTTC. Translating it yields CSVKDRGRQETQYF.

V usage is TRBV14 and J usage is TRBJ2-1, with 9 positions matching TRBD1. The CDR3 spans 15 residues. The germline CDR1 and CDR2 sequences are SGHDN and FVKESK. J gave up 5 bases and V 4 bases, and 6 bases lay outside the gene matches. The CDR3 bases are TGTGCCAGCAGCCTTAGACAGGGGGTGGACAATGAGCAGTTCTTC. It translates to CASSLRQGVDNEQFF.

This clone has a handful of counts. V usage is TRBV28 and J usage is TRBJ2-7, with a tentative D call TRBD1 (5 bases). V lost 7 bases and J 5 bases, leaving 12 bases between the germline ends. CDR3 length: 12 residues. The germline V gene encodes CDR1 MDHEN and CDR2 SYDVKM. Here the CDR3 DNA reads TGTGCCAGCACCTCGACAGTGGACGAGCAGTACTTC. This encodes CASTSTVDEQYF.

This clone was picked up a small number of times. The chain recombines TRBV19 with TRBJ1-1; TRBD1 might be the D (5 bases). Trimming left V 7 bases short and J 3 bases short, with 12 bases between. Germline V CDR1 and CDR2: LNHDA, SQIVND (reference sequence). The CDR3 runs 13 residues. The CDR3 reads CASMQGRYTEAFF. The CDR3 nucleotides read TGTGCCAGTATGCAGGGTCGGTACACTGAAGCTTTCTTT.

This clone was seen more than once but under ten times. Different DNA sequences within this sample yield the same CDR3. V usage is TRBV7-2 and J usage is TRBJ2-2, with D possibly TRBD2 on 6 matching bases. Germline CDR1 and CDR2: SGHTA and FQGNSA. This CDR3 contains 14 residues. V lost 4 bases, J lost 2 bases, and 8 bases lay in between. The CDR3: CASSSGGNTGELFF. CDR3 bases: TGTGCCAGCAGCTCCGGGGGAAACACCGGGGAGCTGTTTTTT.

This clone appeared a few times. The chain is built from TRBV30 and TRBJ2-5; D may be TRBD2 (5 bases). The length of the CDR3 is 14 residues. Germline V gene data show CDR1 as GTSNPN and CDR2 as SVGIG (reference sequence). V was pared by 5 bases and J by 5 bases, with 18 bases between. CDR3 sequence reads: CAWDPGPSGETQYF. DNA of the CDR3: TGTGCCTGGGACCCCGGCCCGTCGGGGGAGACCCAGTACTTC.